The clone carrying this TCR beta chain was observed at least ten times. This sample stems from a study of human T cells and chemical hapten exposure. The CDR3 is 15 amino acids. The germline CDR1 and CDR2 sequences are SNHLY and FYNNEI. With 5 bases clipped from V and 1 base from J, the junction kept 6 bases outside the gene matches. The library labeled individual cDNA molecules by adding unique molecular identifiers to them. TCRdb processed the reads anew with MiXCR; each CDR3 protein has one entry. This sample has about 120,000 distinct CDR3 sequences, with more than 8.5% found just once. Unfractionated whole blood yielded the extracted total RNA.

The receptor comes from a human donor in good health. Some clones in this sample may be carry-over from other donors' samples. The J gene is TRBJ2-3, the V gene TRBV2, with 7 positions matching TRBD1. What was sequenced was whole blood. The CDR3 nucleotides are TGTGCCAGCAGTCGACAGGGCAGCGGCACAGATACGCAGTATTTT. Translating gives CASSRQGSGTDTQYF.